This TCR beta chain was documented in a study of identical twins. Study-wide findings and caveats: In beta out-of-frame sequences, the excess sharing between twins was weaker. Abundant beta clonotypes from cord blood had fewer insertions, unlike memory repertoires, which showed none. It was possible that invariant MAIT and iNKT cells partly confounded the zero-insertion analyses.

Through template switching, a universal primer site was introduced, and the cDNA contained unique molecular identifiers. One entry per CDR3 protein results from TCRdb running MiXCR on the 5' RACE reads. The sample lists just under 550,000 distinct CDR3 sequences; 13% to 15% were seen once. Worth noting for this clonotype: Its matching antigen is unknown.

These data also formed part of another study, on yellow fever vaccine responses in identical twins.

Sequencing input: CD4+ T cells sorted from blood. The clonotype was recovered from a woman between 18 and 29 years old in good health.

DNA for the CDR3: TGTGCCAGCAGCCCCGTCCCATCTAGCGGGAACTCCTACGAGCAGTACTTC. It yields the protein CASSPVPSSGNSYEQYF. The chain joins TRBV3-1 to TRBJ2-7, with 9 bases that match TRBD2. Germline V gene sequence: CDR1 LGHDT, CDR2 YNNKEL (reference sequence). The V and J ends lost 4 bases and 0 bases, in that order; junction bases with no gene match: 10. The CDR3 runs 17 residues.